This TCR beta chain was sequenced during a study of OX40 agonist ivuxolimab in advanced cancers. Study background: An agonistic human IgG2 monoclonal antibody against OX40 (CD134) was given. General study points: At 0.1 to 3.0 mg/kg, clonal expansion of CD4+ and CD8+ blood T cells had occurred by week 6. Not determined was the antigen specificity of the expanded peripheral T cells. The study found that CD8+ T cells averaged more expanded clones than CD4+.

Profiled with immunoSEQ multiplex PCR; TCRdb holds only in-frame clones, not every one. The data hold 50,000 to 70,000 clones, with just under 85% observed a single time. As for this clone: Its antigen is undetermined.

CDR3 length: 14 amino acids. CDR1 and CDR2 from the germline V gene are LGHNA and YSLEER. V was trimmed by 0 bases and J by 11 bases, leaving 13 bases between them. The TCR originated in an adult with an advanced solid tumor such as melanoma, head and neck, liver or kidney cancer. The J gene is TRBJ1-4, the V gene TRBV4-3; D uncertain. The starting material was CD4+ or CD8+ T cells sorted from blood, obtained in a trial of the OX40 agonist ivuxolimab. The CDR3 spells CASSQERNEVKLFF. The CDR3 region has the DNA TGCGCCAGCAGCCAAGAAAGGAACGAAGTGAAACTGTTTTTT.